This T cell receptor beta chain was recovered during a study of OX40 agonist ivuxolimab in advanced cancers. Study details: Patients achieving partial responses numbered three: one hepatocellular carcinoma case and two cutaneous melanoma cases.

On this clone: As yet, its antigen is unknown.

Sequenced by immunoSEQ multiplex PCR; TCRdb stores in-frame clones only, minus some. The table lists nearly 85,000 clones, roughly 80% of them singletons, with over 0.7% in the top ten. The CDR3 consists of 16 residues. V lost 4 bases, J lost 3 bases, and 8 bases stayed unmatched. CDR1 is SGHNT and CDR2 is YYREEE in the germline V gene (reference sequence). On cycle 4 day 1 and cycle 7 day 1, as well as at baseline, blood was sampled. Study-level results: The study found among the lowest clonal expansion in partial responders at 0.1-3.0 mg/kg.

This chain connects TRBV5-4 to TRBJ2-2; TRBD1 matches at 8 bases. Sample: CD4+ or CD8+ T cells sorted from blood, taken in a trial of the OX40 agonist ivuxolimab. The source of this sequence is an adult with an advanced solid tumor such as melanoma, head and neck, liver or kidney cancer. CDR3 residues: CASSPADRADTGELFF. The CDR3 DNA is TGTGCCAGCAGCCCGGCGGACAGGGCGGACACCGGGGAGCTGTTTTTT.